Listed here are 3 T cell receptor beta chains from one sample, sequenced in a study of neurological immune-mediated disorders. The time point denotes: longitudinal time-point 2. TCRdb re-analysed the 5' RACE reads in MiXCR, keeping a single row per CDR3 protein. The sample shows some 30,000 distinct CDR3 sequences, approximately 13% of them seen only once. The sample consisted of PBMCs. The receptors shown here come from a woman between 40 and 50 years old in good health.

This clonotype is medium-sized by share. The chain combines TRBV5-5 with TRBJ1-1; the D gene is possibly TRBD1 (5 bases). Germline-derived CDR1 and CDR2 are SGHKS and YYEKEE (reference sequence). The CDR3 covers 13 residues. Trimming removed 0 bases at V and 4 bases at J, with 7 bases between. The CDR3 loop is CASSLDRGTEAFF. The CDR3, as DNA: TGTGCCAGCAGCTTGGATAGGGGCACTGAAGCTTTCTTT.

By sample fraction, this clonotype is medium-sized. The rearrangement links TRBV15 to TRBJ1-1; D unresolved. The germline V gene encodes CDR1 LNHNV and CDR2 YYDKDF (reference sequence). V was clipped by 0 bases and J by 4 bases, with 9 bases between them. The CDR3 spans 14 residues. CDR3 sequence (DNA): TGTGCCACCAGCAGAGATAGGGTAGCCACTGAAGCTTTCTTT. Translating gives CATSRDRVATEAFF.

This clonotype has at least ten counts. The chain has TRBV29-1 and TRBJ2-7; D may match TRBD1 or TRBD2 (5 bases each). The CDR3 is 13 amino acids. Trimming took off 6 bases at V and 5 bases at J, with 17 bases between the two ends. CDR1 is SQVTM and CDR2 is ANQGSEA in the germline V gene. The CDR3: CSVLSGTGDEQYF. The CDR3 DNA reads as TGCAGCGTCCTCTCAGGGACCGGCGACGAGCAGTACTTC.